A single sample is the source of the 25 T cell receptor beta chains below, sequenced in a study of regulatory T cells in long-lasting Graves disease (dated by TCRdb to 2020 to 2023). Sample time point, as interpreted from the label and publication: newly diagnosed GD, antithyroid drugs for less than 3 months. RNA was extracted from PBMCs in TRIzol for both TCR sequencing and RNA sequencing. Receptor amplification or capture employed multiplex PCR. The sequencer listed for this sample is Illumina HiSeq 4000. CDR3 regions were amplified by Arm-PCR with iRepertoire HTBI primers to construct TCR beta libraries. Through fastp at Q25 and MiXCR, TCRdb rebuilt clones from the public reads, retaining in-frame beta chains. Each entry is one CDR3 protein sequence, shown with its most common DNA and genes. The sample profile shows 400,000 to 500,000 distinct CDR3 sequences; about 15% of them were found once. The ten largest make up approximately 22% of the sample.

These sequences were also reported in another study, on T cells in Graves' hyperthyroidism and ophthalmopathy.

The sample consisted of peripheral blood mononuclear cells (PBMCs), taken at new diagnosis, from a patient treated with antithyroid drugs. The receptor set was obtained from a woman aged 18-29 years with Graves disease. Donor details come from another sample of the same person, matched by shared clones.

There are many counts of this clonotype. DNA for the CDR3: TGTGCCAGCAGCCTATTAGCGGGAGTAGTTCCCGAGCAGTACTTC. Amino acids: CASSLLAGVVPEQYF. The rearrangement uses TRBV3-1 and TRBJ2-7, with 9 positions matching TRBD2. Germline assignment: CDR1 LGHDT and CDR2 YNNKEL (reference sequence). V lost 4 bases to trimming and J lost 6 bases; unmatched junction nucleotides: 10. This CDR3 has 15 residues.

This clonotype was seen ten or more times. The V call is TRBV6-5, the J call TRBJ2-5, with unresolved D. This CDR3 spans 14 amino acids. Trimming took off 2 bases at V and 3 bases at J, with 10 bases between the two ends. CDR1 is MNHEY, CDR2 SVGAGI, per germline. The CDR3 DNA reads as TGTGCCAGCAGTTACCTTGGCGTCAAAGAGACCCAGTACTTC. It is translated as CASSYLGVKETQYF.

This clonotype was found many times. The chain is built from TRBV18 and TRBJ2-1; TRBD1 matches 10 bases. Germline CDR1 and CDR2: KGHSH and LQKENI. The CDR3 loop spans 15 amino acids. The V gene end was trimmed by 0 bases and the J gene end by 8 bases; junction bases not matched to a gene: 4. The CDR3, as DNA: TGTGCCAGCTCACCACCGGGACAGGGGCGCCATGAGCAGTTCTTC. This translates into CASSPPGQGRHEQFF.

This clonotype was observed a handful of times. A read error is possible here, since a much larger clone lies one base away. J is TRBJ2-1 and V is TRBV15, with D unclear. The closer fit of TRBJ2-5 to the DNA end suggests the J call may be wrong. This CDR3 is built from 13 residues. The germline CDR1 and CDR2 sequences are LNHNV and YYDKDF (reference sequence). The CDR3 DNA reads as TGTGCCACCAGCAGAGGTGGTATAGAGACCCAGTACTTC. This translates into CATSRGGIETQYF.

As regards this clonotype: Given a much more abundant clone one base away, this may be a read error. The chain joins TRBV28 to TRBJ1-6; 7 positions agree with TRBD1. The CDR3 is 15 amino acids. Looked up from germline, CDR1 is MDHEN and CDR2 is SYDVKM. The CDR3 loop is CASRTRTGENSPPHF. The CDR3 DNA reads as TGTGCCAGCAGAACCCGGACAGGAGAAAATTCACCCCCCCACTTT.

This clonotype was observed a single time. V and J are TRBV5-1 and TRBJ2-1, with TRBD2 identical over 8 bases. V shed 2 bases, J shed 6 bases, and the junction held 4 bases outside the gene matches. The CDR3 runs to 14 residues. Per germline, CDR1 SGHRS and CDR2 YFSETQ. The CDR3 loop reads CASSLAGVPNEQFF. The CDR3 DNA reads TGCGCCAGCAGCTTAGCGGGAGTTCCCAATGAGCAGTTCTTC.

A few counts support this clonotype. The V call is TRBV14, the J call TRBJ2-7; the match to TRBD1 covers 10 bases. V dropped 4 bases and J dropped 3; count of bases not matched to a gene: 3. In germline, CDR1 is SGHDN, CDR2 FVKESK. The CDR3 contains 14 residues. DNA of the CDR3: TGTGCCAGCAGCCGAGGGACAGGGGACTACGAGCAGTACTTC. Translation gives CASSRGTGDYEQYF.

This clonotype was seen many times. The V call is TRBV6-1, the J call TRBJ2-7, with 7 bases that match TRBD1. The CDR3 covers 12 residues. CDR1 and CDR2 from the germline V gene are MNHNS and SASEGT. V was pared by 6 bases and J by 6 bases, with 5 bases of the junction left unmatched. The CDR3, as DNA: TGTGCCAGCAGGACAGGGCGTTTCGAGCAGTACTTC. Translation: CASRTGRFEQYF.

This clonotype has a handful of counts. The rearrangement links TRBV28 to TRBJ1-2, with 7 bases lining up with TRBD1. CDR3 size: 15 residues. The junction had 8 bases not matched to a gene; V was cut back by 5 bases and J by 2 bases. CDR1 and CDR2 from the germline V gene are MDHEN and SYDVKM. The CDR3 protein is CASSGGQTVNYGYTF. In DNA form, the CDR3 reads TGTGCCAGCAGTGGGGGACAGACCGTGAACTATGGCTACACCTTC.

This clonotype turned up a few times. The chain has TRBV4-1 and TRBJ2-1, with TRBD2 identical over 10 bases. The V gene's germline CDR1 is MGHRA and CDR2 YSYEKL. The V and J ends lost 8 bases and 4 bases, in that order; junction bases with no gene match: 11. This CDR3 region has 16 residues. Written as DNA, the CDR3 is TGCGCCAGCTCCCGGACTAGCGGACAAGTTTACAATGAGCAGTTCTTC. Protein sequence: CASSRTSGQVYNEQFF.

The table lists this clonotype with a count of one. The rearrangement joins TRBV25-1 to TRBJ2-1; 9 nucleotides line up with TRBD2. This CDR3 spans 16 amino acids. V was pared by 1 base and J by 9 bases, with 10 bases of the junction left unmatched. In germline, CDR1 is MGHDK, CDR2 SYGVNS. DNA of the CDR3: TGTGCCAGCAGTGAATTCTTAGCGGGAGAGGAGGCTGAGCAGTTCTTC. Its protein product is CASSEFLAGEEAEQFF.

This clonotype was detected ten times or more. The genes are TRBV6-1 and TRBJ1-1; weak D call: TRBD1 (6 bases). The germline V gene encodes CDR1 MNHNS and CDR2 SASEGT. This CDR3 spans 15 amino acids. The germline V and J ends were trimmed by 6 bases and 0 bases, with 14 bases remaining between them. For the CDR3, the DNA is TGTGCCAGCAGACCCGGGGGCAACATGAACACTGAAGCTTTCTTT. Encoded protein: CASRPGGNMNTEAFF.

This clonotype was observed many times. The chain recombines TRBV28 with TRBJ2-7, with 9 positions matching TRBD2. The junction had 11 bases not matched to a gene; V was cut back by 7 bases and J by 4 bases. Per the germline V gene, CDR1 is MDHEN and CDR2 is SYDVKM. The CDR3 totals 15 residues. CDR3 protein: CASNKAGGGIYEQYF. CDR3 DNA: TGTGCCAGCAATAAAGCGGGAGGAGGTATTTACGAGCAGTACTTC.

With regard to this clonotype: This may stem from a read error, because a much larger clone lies one nucleotide away. The DNA is left out, because the CDR3 cannot be placed on it with certainty; the CDR3 is given as TCRdb lists it. The V and J genes are TRBV5-6 and TRBJ2-7; the D segment call TRBD1 is taken from the table without a DNA check. From germline, CDR1 is SGHDT and CDR2 YYEEEE. Inclusive of both ends, the CDR3 amounts to 13 amino acids. CDR3 residues: CASSSFGPGEQYF.

The chain recombines TRBV27 with TRBJ1-2; D is uncertain. Looked up from germline, CDR1 is MNHEY and CDR2 is SMNVEV (reference sequence). Trimming removed 5 bases at V and 0 bases at J, with 16 bases between. The CDR3 sequence is 16 residues long. The CDR3 nucleotides read TGTGCCAGCAGTCCACTCTTGGGCCTAGCTAACTATGGCTACACCTTC. Protein product: CASSPLLGLANYGYTF.

This clonotype was found a few times. J is TRBJ1-3 and V is TRBV3-1, with D perhaps TRBD1 (6 bases). In germline, CDR1 is LGHDT, CDR2 YNNKEL (reference sequence). The CDR3 extends over 14 amino acids. Trimming cost V 7 bases and J 0 bases, with 10 bases left between them. CDR3 residues: CASTDRSSGNTIYF. The CDR3, as DNA: TGTGCCAGCACCGACAGGAGCTCTGGAAACACCATATATTTT. The whole variable domain, remainder taken from reference TRBV3-1 and TRBJ1-3, is DTAVSQTPKYLVTQMGNDKSIKCEQNLGHDTMYWYKQDSKKFLKIMFSYNNKELIINETVPNRFSPKSPDKAHLNLHINSLELGDSAVYFCASTDRSSGNTIYFGEGSWLTVV.

This clonotype was recorded at least ten times. The chain joins TRBV20-1 to TRBJ2-1; 10 bases agree with TRBD1. The V segment lost 2 bases and the J segment 7 bases; nucleotides outside the gene matches: 5. The CDR3 has 14 amino acids. Germline CDR1 is DFQATT and CDR2 is SNEGSKA (reference sequence). CDR3 protein: CSARSGTGANEQFF. CDR3 sequence (DNA): TGCAGTGCTAGATCCGGGACAGGGGCAAATGAGCAGTTCTTC.

This clonotype was seen a few times. This chain uses TRBV11-1 with TRBJ2-2; D not resolved. The germline V and J ends were trimmed by 0 bases and 6 bases, with 11 bases remaining between them. Germline V gene lookup returns CDR1 SGHAT and CDR2 FQDESV (reference sequence). The CDR3 consists of 15 residues. This CDR3 reads CASSLAAFRPGELFF. The CDR3 nucleotides read TGTGCCAGCAGCTTAGCGGCTTTCCGTCCCGGGGAGCTGTTTTTT.

Remarks on this clonotype: This is likely an artifact of a read error, given a far larger clone one base away. The chain carries TRBV7-3 and TRBJ2-7; D may be TRBD2 (5 bases). Germline loops: CDR1 SGHTA, CDR2 FQGTGA. V lost 5 bases to trimming and J lost 7 bases, with 15 bases between them. This CDR3 spans 13 amino acids. CDR3 sequence (DNA): TGTGCCAGCAGCGTAGGAGGTTACAATGAGCAGTACTTC. Translated, it gives CASSVGGYNEQYF.

The chain has TRBV19 and TRBJ1-2; D is ambiguous. The CDR3 loop spans 11 amino acids. Trimming took off 7 bases at V and 8 bases at J, with 11 bases between the two ends. Germline CDR1 reads LNHDA; CDR2 reads SQIVND (reference sequence). The CDR3 is CASIADDGYTF. CDR3 in DNA: TGTGCCAGTATAGCAGACGACGGCTACACCTTC. The variable domain in full, completed from reference TRBV19 and TRBJ1-2, reads DGGITQSPKYLFRKEGQNVTLSCEQNLNHDAMYWYRQDPGQGLRLIYYSQIVNDFQKGDIAEGYSVSREKKESFPLTVTSAQKNPTAFYLCASIADDGYTFGSGTRLTVV.

This clonotype was observed many times. The genes are TRBV20-1 and TRBJ2-7, with D possibly TRBD1 on 5 matching bases. Germline V gene sequence: CDR1 DFQATT, CDR2 SNEGSKA (reference sequence). V lost 6 bases and J lost 4, with 16 bases in between. The CDR3 extends over 13 amino acids. DNA of the CDR3: TGCAGTGCCACAGGACAAAGAATATACGAGCAGTACTTC. Translated, it gives CSATGQRIYEQYF.

This chain uses TRBV6-5 with TRBJ1-2, with TRBD1 matching 9 bases. J was trimmed by 4 bases and V by 2 bases; bases with no gene match: 14. Germline assignment: CDR1 MNHEY and CDR2 SVGAGI. The CDR3 contains 18 residues. The CDR3 DNA follows: TGTGCCAGCAGTTACGGGGCCGGGACAGGGATCCCGGCCTATGGCTACACCTTC. Translated: CASSYGAGTGIPAYGYTF.

The table lists this clonotype with many counts. This sequence joins TRBV12-3 or TRBV12-4 and TRBJ2-1, with D perhaps TRBD2 (5 bases). V was trimmed by 4 bases and J by 3 bases, leaving 13 bases between them. CDR3 size: 15 residues. The CDR3 sequence: CASSSRLGVYNEQFF. DNA of the CDR3: TGTGCCAGCAGTTCCCGTTTGGGAGTCTACAATGAGCAGTTCTTC.

The genes are TRBV2 and TRBJ2-3; 11 bases match TRBD2. V lost 6 bases to trimming and J lost 1 base; unmatched junction nucleotides: 15. The CDR3 consists of 19 residues. Germline values: CDR1 SNHLY, CDR2 FYNNEI. CDR3 amino acids: CASRVTSGSFTRGTDTQYF. The CDR3 DNA reads TGTGCCAGCAGGGTAACTAGCGGGAGTTTCACACGGGGCACAGATACGCAGTATTTT.

There are a few counts of this clonotype. The genes are TRBV25-1 and TRBJ2-7; D possibly corresponds to TRBD1 (6 bases). Between the trimmed V and J ends, which lost 6 bases and 8 bases, there was a span of 26 bases. Germline V gene lookup returns CDR1 MGHDK and CDR2 SYGVNS. The CDR3 loop spans 16 amino acids. The CDR3 loop is CASSPGGTTTFTKQYF. CDR3 bases: TGTGCCAGCAGCCCCGGTGGGACAACGACCTTTACGAAGCAGTACTTC.